This T cell receptor (beta chain) was identified during a study of graft-versus-host responses after intestinal transplantation. At the level of the study: Induction using anti-thymocyte globulin, followed by tacrolimus and steroids for around 3 years, was given to all recipients. The study's findings and limits: Recipient marrow showed GvH clones, some seen first in ileum or blood. Early post-transplant declines in HvG were associated with peak levels of circulating GvH clones.

About this clone itself: No antigen is known for it.

CDR1 and CDR2 (germline): GTSNPN, SVGIG (reference sequence). V lost 4 bases and J 10 bases, leaving 17 bases between the germline ends. The CDR3 contains 14 residues. Data came from immunoSEQ multiplex PCR; TCRdb stores just in-frame clones and leaves some out. In the table there are some 36,000 clones, approximately 94% of which are singletons. The chain carries TRBV30 and TRBJ1-6; D unclear. The sample here was unstimulated CD4+ T cells sorted from spleen or lymph node cells, taken before transplant. The TCR originated in a human donor who was the organ donor for an intestinal transplant. The CDR3 coding sequence is TGTGCCTGGATTGGCGGATCGAGGAACTCACCCCTCCACTTT. Translated, it gives CAWIGGSRNSPLHF.